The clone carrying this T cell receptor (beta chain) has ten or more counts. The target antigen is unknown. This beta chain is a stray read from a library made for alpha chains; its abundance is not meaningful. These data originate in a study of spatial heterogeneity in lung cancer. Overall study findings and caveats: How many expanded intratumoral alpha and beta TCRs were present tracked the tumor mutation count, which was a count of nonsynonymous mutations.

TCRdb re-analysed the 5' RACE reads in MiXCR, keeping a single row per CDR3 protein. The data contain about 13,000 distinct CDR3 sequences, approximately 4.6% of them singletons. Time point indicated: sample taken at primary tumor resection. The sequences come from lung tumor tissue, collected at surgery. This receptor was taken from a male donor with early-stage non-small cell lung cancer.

The CDR3 loop reads CSARDGQGRVEQYF. The CDR3, as DNA: TGCAGTGCTAGAGATGGACAGGGGAGGGTCGAGCAGTACTTC. The chain is built from TRBV20-1 and TRBJ2-7, with TRBD1 identical over 9 bases. J gave up 6 bases and V 0 bases, and 6 bases lay outside the gene matches. The CDR3 sequence is 14 residues long. In germline, CDR1 is DFQATT, CDR2 SNEGSKA (reference sequence).